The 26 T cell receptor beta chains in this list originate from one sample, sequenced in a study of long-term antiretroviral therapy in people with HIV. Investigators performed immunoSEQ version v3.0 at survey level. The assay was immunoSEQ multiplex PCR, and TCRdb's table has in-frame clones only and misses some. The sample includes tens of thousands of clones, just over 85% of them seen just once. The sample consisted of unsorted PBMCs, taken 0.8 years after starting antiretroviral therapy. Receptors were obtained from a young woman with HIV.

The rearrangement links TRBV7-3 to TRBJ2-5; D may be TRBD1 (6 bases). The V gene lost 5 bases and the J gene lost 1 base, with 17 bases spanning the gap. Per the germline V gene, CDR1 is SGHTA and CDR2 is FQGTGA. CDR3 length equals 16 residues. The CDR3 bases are TGTGCCAGCAGCACACAGGGATATATCGGCCAAGAGACCCAGTACTTC. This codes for CASSTQGYIGQETQYF.

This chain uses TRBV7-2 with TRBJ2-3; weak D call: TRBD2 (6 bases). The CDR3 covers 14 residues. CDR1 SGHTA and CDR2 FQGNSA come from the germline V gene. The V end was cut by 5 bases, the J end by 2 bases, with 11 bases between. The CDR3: CASSTSSHTDTQYF. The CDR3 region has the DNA TGTGCCAGCAGCACTAGCAGTCACACAGATACGCAGTATTTT.

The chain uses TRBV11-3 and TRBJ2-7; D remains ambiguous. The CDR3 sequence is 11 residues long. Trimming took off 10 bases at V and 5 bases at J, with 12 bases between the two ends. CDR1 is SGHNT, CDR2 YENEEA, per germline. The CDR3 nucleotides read TGTGCCACTAAAGGTACCCACGAGCAGTACTTC. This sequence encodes CATKGTHEQYF.

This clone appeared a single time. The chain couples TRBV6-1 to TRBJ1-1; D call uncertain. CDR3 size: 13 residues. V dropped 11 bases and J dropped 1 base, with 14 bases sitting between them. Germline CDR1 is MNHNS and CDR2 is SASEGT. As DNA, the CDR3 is TGTGCCGGGCGGGATGCTCAGAACACTGAAGCTTTCTTT. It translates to CAGRDAQNTEAFF.

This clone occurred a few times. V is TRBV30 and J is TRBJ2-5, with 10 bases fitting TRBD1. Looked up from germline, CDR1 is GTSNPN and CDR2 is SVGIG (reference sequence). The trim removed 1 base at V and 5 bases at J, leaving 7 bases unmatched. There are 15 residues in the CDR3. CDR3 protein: CAWSAQTGGVETQYF. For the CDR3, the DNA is TGTGCCTGGAGTGCCCAGACAGGGGGCGTGGAGACCCAGTACTTC.

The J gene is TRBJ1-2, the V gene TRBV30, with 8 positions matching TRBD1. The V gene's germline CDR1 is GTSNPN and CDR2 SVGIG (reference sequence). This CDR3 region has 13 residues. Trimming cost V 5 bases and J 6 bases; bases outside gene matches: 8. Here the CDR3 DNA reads TGTGCCTGGTCGTACAGGGGGGATAATGGCTACACCTTC. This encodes CAWSYRGDNGYTF.

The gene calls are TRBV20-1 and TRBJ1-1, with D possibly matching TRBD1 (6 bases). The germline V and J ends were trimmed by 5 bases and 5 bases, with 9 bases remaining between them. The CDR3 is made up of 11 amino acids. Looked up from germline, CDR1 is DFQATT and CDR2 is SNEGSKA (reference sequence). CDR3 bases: TGCAGTGCTCAACAGGGAACTGAAGCTTTCTTT. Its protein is CSAQQGTEAFF.

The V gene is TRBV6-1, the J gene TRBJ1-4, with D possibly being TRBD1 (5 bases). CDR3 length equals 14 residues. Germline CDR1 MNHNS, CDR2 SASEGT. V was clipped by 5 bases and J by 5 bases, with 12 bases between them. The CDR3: CASSLGGGNEKLFF. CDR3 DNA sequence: TGTGCCAGCAGTCTAGGCGGGGGAAATGAAAAACTGTTTTTT.

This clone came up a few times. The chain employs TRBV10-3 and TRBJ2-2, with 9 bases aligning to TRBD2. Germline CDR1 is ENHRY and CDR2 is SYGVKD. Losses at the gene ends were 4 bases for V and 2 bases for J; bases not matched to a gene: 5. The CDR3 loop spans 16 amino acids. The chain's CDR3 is CAISGRTSANTGELFF. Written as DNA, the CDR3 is TGTGCCATCAGTGGGAGGACTAGCGCAAACACCGGGGAGCTGTTTTTT.

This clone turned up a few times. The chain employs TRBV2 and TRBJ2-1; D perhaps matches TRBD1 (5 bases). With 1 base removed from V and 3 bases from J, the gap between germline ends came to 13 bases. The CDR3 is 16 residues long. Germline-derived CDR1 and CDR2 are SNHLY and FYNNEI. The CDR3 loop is CASSEESQGGYNEQFF. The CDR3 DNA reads TGTGCCAGCAGTGAAGAGAGCCAGGGCGGCTACAATGAGCAGTTCTTC. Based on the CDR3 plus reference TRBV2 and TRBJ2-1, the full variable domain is EPEVTQTPSHQVTQMGQEVILRCVPISNHLYFYWYRQILGQKVEFLVSFYNNEISEKSEIFDDQFSVERPDGSNFTLKIRSTKLEDSAMYFCASSEESQGGYNEQFFGPGTRLTVL.

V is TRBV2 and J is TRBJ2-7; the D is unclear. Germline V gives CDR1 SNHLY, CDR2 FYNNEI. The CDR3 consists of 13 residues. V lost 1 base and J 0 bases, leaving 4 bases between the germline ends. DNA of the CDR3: TGTGCCAGCAGTGAAGTCCACTCCTACGAGCAGTACGTC. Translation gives CASSEVHSYEQYV.

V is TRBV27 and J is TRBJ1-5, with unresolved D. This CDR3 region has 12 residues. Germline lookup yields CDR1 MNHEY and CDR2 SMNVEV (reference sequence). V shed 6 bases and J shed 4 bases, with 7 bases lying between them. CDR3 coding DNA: TGTGCCAGCAGGACGGGGAATCAGCCCCAGCATTTT. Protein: CASRTGNQPQHF.

CDR3 loop: CASSYGVGHSNQPQHF. CDR3 bases: TGTGCCAGCAGTTACGGGGTGGGACATAGCAATCAGCCCCAGCATTTT. This rearrangement joins TRBV6-6 to TRBJ1-5; the D gene is possibly TRBD1 (6 bases). Trimming left V 2 bases short and J 0 bases short, with 11 bases between. Germline assignment: CDR1 MNHNY and CDR2 SVGAGI (reference sequence). The CDR3 consists of 16 residues.

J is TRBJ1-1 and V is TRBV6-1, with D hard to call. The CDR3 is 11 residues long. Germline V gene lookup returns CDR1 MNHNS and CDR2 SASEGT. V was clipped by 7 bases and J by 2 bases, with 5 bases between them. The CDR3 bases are TGTGCCAGCATAGGCAACACTGAAGCTTTCTTT. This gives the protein CASIGNTEAFF.

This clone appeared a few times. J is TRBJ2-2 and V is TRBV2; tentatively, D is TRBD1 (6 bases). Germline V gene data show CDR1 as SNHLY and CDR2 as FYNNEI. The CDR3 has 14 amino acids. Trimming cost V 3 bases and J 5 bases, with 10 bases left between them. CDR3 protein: CASSEARGTGELFF. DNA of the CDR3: TGTGCCAGCAGTGAGGCTAGGGGGACCGGGGAGCTGTTTTTT. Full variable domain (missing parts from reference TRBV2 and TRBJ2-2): EPEVTQTPSHQVTQMGQEVILRCVPISNHLYFYWYRQILGQKVEFLVSFYNNEISEKSEIFDDQFSVERPDGSNFTLKIRSTKLEDSAMYFCASSEARGTGELFFGEGSRLTVL.

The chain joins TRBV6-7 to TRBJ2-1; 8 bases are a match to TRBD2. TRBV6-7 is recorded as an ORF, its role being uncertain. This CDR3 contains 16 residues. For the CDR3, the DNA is TGTGCTACGAACGCCAGCGGGGGCCGCTCCTACAATGAGCAGTTCTTC. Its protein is CATNASGGRSYNEQFF.

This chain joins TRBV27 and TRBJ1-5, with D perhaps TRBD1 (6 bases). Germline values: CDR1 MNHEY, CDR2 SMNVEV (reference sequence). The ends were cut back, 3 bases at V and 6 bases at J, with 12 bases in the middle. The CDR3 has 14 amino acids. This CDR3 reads CASSFSTGGQPQHF. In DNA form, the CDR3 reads TGTGCCAGCAGTTTCTCGACAGGAGGTCAGCCCCAGCATTTT.

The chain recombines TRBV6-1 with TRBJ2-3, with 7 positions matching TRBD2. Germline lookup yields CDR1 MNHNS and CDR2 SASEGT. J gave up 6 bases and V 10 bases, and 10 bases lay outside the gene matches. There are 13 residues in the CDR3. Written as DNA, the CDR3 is TGTGCCACCGGGAGTTGGGAGGGGGATACGCAGTATTTT. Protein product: CATGSWEGDTQYF.

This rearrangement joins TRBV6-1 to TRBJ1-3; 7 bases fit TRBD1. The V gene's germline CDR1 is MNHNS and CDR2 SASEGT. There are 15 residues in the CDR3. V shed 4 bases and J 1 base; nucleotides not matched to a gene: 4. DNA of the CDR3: TGTGCCAGCAGTGGACAGGGCGGTTCTGGAAACACCATATATTTT. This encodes CASSGQGGSGNTIYF.

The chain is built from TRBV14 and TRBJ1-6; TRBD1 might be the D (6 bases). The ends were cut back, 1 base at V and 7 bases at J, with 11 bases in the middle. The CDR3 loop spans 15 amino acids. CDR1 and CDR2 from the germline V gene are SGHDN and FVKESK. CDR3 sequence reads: CASSQVRQGNSPLHF. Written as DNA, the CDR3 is TGTGCCAGCAGCCAAGTTAGGCAGGGGAATTCACCCCTCCACTTT.

CDR3 region: CASSLDGTASETQYF. CDR3 sequence (DNA): TGCGCCAGCAGCTTGGATGGGACAGCATCAGAGACCCAGTACTTC. The chain links TRBV5-1 to TRBJ2-5, with TRBD1 matching 7 bases. CDR1 is SGHRS and CDR2 is YFSETQ in the germline V gene. V dropped 0 bases and J dropped 4; count of bases not matched to a gene: 6. The length of the CDR3 is 15 residues. Drawing the rest from reference TRBV5-1 and TRBJ2-5, the complete variable domain is KAGVTQTPRYLIKTRGQQVTLSCSPISGHRSVSWYQQTPGQGLQFLFEYFSETQRNKGNFPGRFSGRQFSNSRSEMNVSTLELGDSALYLCASSLDGTASETQYFGPGTRLLVL.

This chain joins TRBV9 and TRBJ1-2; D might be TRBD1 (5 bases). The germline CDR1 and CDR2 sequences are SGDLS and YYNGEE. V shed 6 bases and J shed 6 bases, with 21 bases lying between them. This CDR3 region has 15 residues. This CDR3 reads CASIKVDSRGDGYTF. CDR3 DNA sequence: TGTGCCAGCATCAAAGTTGACAGCCGAGGAGATGGCTACACCTTC.

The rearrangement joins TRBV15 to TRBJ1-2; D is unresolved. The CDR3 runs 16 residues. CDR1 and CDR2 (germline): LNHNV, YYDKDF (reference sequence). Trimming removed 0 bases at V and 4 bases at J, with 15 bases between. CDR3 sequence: CATSRDWNRAVYGYTF. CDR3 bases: TGTGCCACCAGCAGAGATTGGAACCGGGCGGTCTATGGCTACACCTTC.

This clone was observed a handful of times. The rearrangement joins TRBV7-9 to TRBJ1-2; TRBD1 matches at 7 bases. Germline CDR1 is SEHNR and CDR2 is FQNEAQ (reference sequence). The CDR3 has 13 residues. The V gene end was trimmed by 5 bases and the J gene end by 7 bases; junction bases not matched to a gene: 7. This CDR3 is CASSNTGERGYTF. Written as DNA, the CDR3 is TGTGCCAGCAGCAATACAGGGGAGCGTGGCTACACCTTC.

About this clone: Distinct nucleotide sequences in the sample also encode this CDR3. The CDR3 sequence is CASSSGFGYTF. Here the CDR3 DNA reads TGTGCCAGCAGTTCGGGGTTTGGCTACACCTTC. This sequence joins TRBV27 and TRBJ1-2; D is unclear. Germline loops: CDR1 MNHEY, CDR2 SMNVEV (reference sequence). The CDR3 has 11 residues. Between the trimmed V and J ends, which lost 4 bases and 7 bases, there was a span of 7 bases.

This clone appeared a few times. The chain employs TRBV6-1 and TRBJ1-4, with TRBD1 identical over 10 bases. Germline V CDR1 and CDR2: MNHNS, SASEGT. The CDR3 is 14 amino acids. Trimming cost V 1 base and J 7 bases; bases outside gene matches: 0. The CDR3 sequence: CASSEGQGAEKLFF. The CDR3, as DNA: TGTGCCAGCAGTGAAGGACAGGGGGCTGAAAAACTGTTTTTT.